Shown below are 6 T cell receptor beta chains from a single sample sequenced in a study of blood T cell repertoires in COVID-19. Some clones are missing from TCRdb's copy, which holds only in-frame ones; the method was immunoSEQ multiplex PCR. The sample contains fewer than 250,000 clones, around 90% of which appear only once. The sequenced material came from peripheral blood. These receptors originate from a man between 65 and 85 years old with acute or convalescent COVID-19.

This chain connects TRBV7-9 to TRBJ2-2; 9 nucleotides line up with TRBD1. V dropped 4 bases and J dropped 5; count of bases not matched to a gene: 5. Per the germline V gene, CDR1 is SEHNR and CDR2 is FQNEAQ (reference sequence). The CDR3 is 15 amino acids. The DNA of the CDR3 is TGTGCCAGCAGCTCCCGGGACAGGGTAACCGGGGAGCTGTTTTTT. Translation gives CASSSRDRVTGELFF.

The V call is TRBV6-5, the J call TRBJ2-3, with TRBD1 identical over 8 bases. The CDR3 consists of 14 residues. Trimming at V came to 5 bases and at J to 5 bases, leaving 6 bases not matched to a gene. Germline V gene sequence: CDR1 MNHEY, CDR2 SVGAGI. CDR3 in DNA: TGTGCCAGCAGTCCCGGACAGGGCAGAGATACGCAGTATTTT. Protein product: CASSPGQGRDTQYF.

The CDR3 here is CASSEAPKEGIGNIQYF. The CDR3 DNA follows: TGTGCCAGCAGTGAAGCGCCAAAGGAGGGTATCGGGAACATTCAGTACTTC. The chain recombines TRBV2 with TRBJ2-4, with D possibly being TRBD2 (6 bases). The germline CDR1 and CDR2 sequences are SNHLY and FYNNEI. V was shortened by 0 bases and J by 7 bases, with 19 bases between the two germline ends. This CDR3 has 17 amino acids.

Worth noting for this clone: Additional DNA sequences in this sample encode the identical CDR3. The chain combines TRBV12-3 or TRBV12-4 with TRBJ1-1, with D unresolved. Trimming left V 6 bases short and J 0 bases short, with 8 bases between. There are 13 residues in the CDR3. In DNA, the CDR3 is TGTGCCAGCAGCCCCCAGGTGAACACTGAAGCTTTCTTT. Encoded protein: CASSPQVNTEAFF.

The V call is TRBV18, the J call TRBJ1-1; 8 bases map to TRBD1. Germline CDR1 KGHSH, CDR2 LQKENI. The CDR3 covers 13 residues. CDR3 nucleotide sequence: TGTTCGTGCCGGACAGGGTTGAACACTGAAGCTTTCTTT. This codes for CSCRTGLNTEAFF.

Note on this clone: Other DNA sequences in this sample translate to the same CDR3. The chain recombines TRBV19 with TRBJ2-3; 8 bases fit TRBD1. There are 14 residues in the CDR3. From germline, CDR1 is LNHDA and CDR2 SQIVND (reference sequence). Unmatched junction bases numbered 1, after V lost 2 bases and J lost 3 bases. CDR3 residues: CASSITGGTDTQYF. The CDR3, as DNA: TGTGCCAGTAGTATAACAGGGGGGACAGATACGCAGTATTTT.